Listed below are T cell receptor beta chains from one sample, sequenced in a study of OX40 agonist ivuxolimab in advanced cancers. Assay used: immunoSEQ multiplex PCR; TCRdb lists only in-frame clones, some missing. The profile shows tens of thousands of clones, 75% to 95% of them singletons. The sample consisted of CD4+ or CD8+ T cells sorted from blood, taken in a trial of the OX40 agonist ivuxolimab. Receptor source: an adult with an advanced solid tumor such as melanoma, head and neck, liver or kidney cancer. Both conserved end residues are part of each CDR3. D genes are given only for firm matches. Expanded clones get a size class; other rows say once, few or many, or leave the size out.

V gene,D gene,J gene,CDR3 length,clone size,CDR3 DNA,CDR3 protein
TRBV6-4,TRBD1,TRBJ1-1,14,NA,TGTGCCAGCAGCGAACAGGGGAGGGCCACTGAAGCTTTCTTT,CASSEQGRATEAFF
TRBV7-2,TRBD2,TRBJ2-3,16,NA,TGTGCCAGCAGCTTCTCCGGGACTAGCGGGAGGGATACGCAGTATTTT,CASSFSGTSGRDTQYF
TRBV29-1,TRBD1,TRBJ2-7,13,NA,TGCAGCGTGGGACAGGGCGGGGGCTACGAGCAGTACTTC,CSVGQGGGYEQYF
TRBV2,TRBD2,TRBJ2-1,14,NA,TGTGCCGTACTAGGCACTAGCGGGAAGGATGAGCAGTTCTTC,CAVLGTSGKDEQFF
TRBV7-3,NA,TRBJ1-2,13,NA,TGTGCCAGCAGCTTAGGGCCTGACTATGGCTACACCTTC,CASSLGPDYGYTF
TRBV4-1,NA,TRBJ1-1,11,few,TGCGCCAGCAGTCGAAGGGGGGAGGCTTTCTTT,CASSRRGEAFF
TRBV21-1,NA,TRBJ1-3,17,NA,TGTGCCAACCTTAAAAAACCGGGACACCGCTCTGGAAACACCATATATTTT,CANLKKPGHRSGNTIYF
TRBV18,TRBD2,TRBJ2-7,16,NA,TGTGCCAGCTCAACCTACTCGACTAGCGGGAGCTACGAGCAGTACTTC,CASSTYSTSGSYEQYF
TRBV7-3,NA,TRBJ2-2,15,NA,TGTGCCAGCAGCCTGACGGGATCGGGCACCGGGGAGCTGTTTTTT,CASSLTGSGTGELFF
TRBV18,NA,TRBJ2-1,11,NA,TGTGCCAGCTCACCCGGGGAAGAGCAGTTCTTC,CASSPGEEQFF
TRBV7-3,NA,TRBJ2-5,13,NA,TGTGCCAGCAGCTTGTCCCGGGAGGAGACCCAGTACTTC,CASSLSREETQYF
TRBV7-3,NA,TRBJ2-6,21,NA,TGTGCCAGCAGCTTAAGATCCAGAGTCGAGGAAACATCCACTGGGGCCAACGTCCTGACTTTC,CASSLRSRVEETSTGANVLTF
TRBV10-3,TRBD1,TRBJ2-6,20,NA,TGTGCCATCAGTGAGGACCCTCTGGGACAGGGGGTAGGTGGGGCCAACGTCCTGACTTTC,CAISEDPLGQGVGGANVLTF
TRBV7-2,NA,TRBJ2-3,16,NA,TGTGCCAGCAGCTTAGATGGTCCCCTTGTCAGGAATACGCAGTATTTT,CASSLDGPLVRNTQYF
TRBV7-3,TRBD1,TRBJ2-3,14,NA,TGTGCCAGCAGCCTCGACAGGGTGTCAGATACGCAGTATTTT,CASSLDRVSDTQYF
TRBV27,NA,TRBJ1-1,14,NA,TGTGCCAGCAGACTACACGGTATGAACACTGAAGCTTTCTTT,CASRLHGMNTEAFF
TRBV25-1,TRBD2,TRBJ2-1,15,NA,TGTGCCACCTCCTGGGGGAGGGCCGAGTACAATGAGCAGTTCTTC,CATSWGRAEYNEQFF
TRBV9,TRBD2,TRBJ2-2,16,NA,TGTGCCAGCAGCTCTTTAGCGGGAGTCCCCACCGGGGAGCTGTTTTTT,CASSSLAGVPTGELFF
TRBV28,NA,TRBJ2-7,15,once,TGTGCCAGCACCCCCCCCCTGGGACGGCTCTACGAGCAGTACTTC,CASTPPLGRLYEQYF
TRBV7-6,TRBD2,TRBJ2-7,17,NA,TGTGCCAGCAGCCCGGGACTAGCGGGAGTTCCCCCCTACGAGCAGTACTTC,CASSPGLAGVPPYEQYF
TRBV12-5,NA,TRBJ2-6,19,once,TGTGCTAGTGGTTTGCCACGGGACCCCCGAAAGTCCGGGGCCAACGTCCTGACTTTC,CASGLPRDPRKSGANVLTF
TRBV19,NA,TRBJ1-1,14,NA,TGTGCCAGTAGTATAGCAGGGGTCGGGACTGAAGCTTTCTTT,CASSIAGVGTEAFF
TRBV5-6,TRBD2,TRBJ2-1,13,NA,TGTGCCAGCAGCCCGCGACTAGCCAATGAGCAGTTCTTC,CASSPRLANEQFF
TRBV19,TRBD1,TRBJ1-4,15,NA,TGTGCCAGTAGTATGAGGACAGGGGGCGGTGAAAAACTGTTTTTT,CASSMRTGGGEKLFF
TRBV7-9,NA,TRBJ2-3,14,NA,TGTGCCAGCAGCTTAGGCGGGATCACAGATACGCAGTATTTT,CASSLGGITDTQYF
TRBV6-5,TRBD1,TRBJ1-2,14,NA,TGTGCCAGCAGTTGGACAGGGGGAAACTATGGCTACACCTTC,CASSWTGGNYGYTF
TRBV28,TRBD1,TRBJ2-7,15,NA,TGTGCCAGCAGTCCCCCCGGGACAGAGACCTACGAGCAGTACTTC,CASSPPGTETYEQYF
TRBV7-6,NA,TRBJ2-7,14,NA,TGTGCCAGCAGCTTAGCGAGGGGCTCCTACGAGCAGTACTTC,CASSLARGSYEQYF
TRBV9,NA,TRBJ2-2,15,NA,TGTGCCAGCAGCGTAGTTAGCGGAGGGATCGGGGAGCTGTTTTTT,CASSVVSGGIGELFF
TRBV29-1,NA,TRBJ2-1,15,NA,TGCAGCGTTGAATATCCCCACGCACCATACAATGAGCAGTTCTTC,CSVEYPHAPYNEQFF
TRBV4-1,NA,TRBJ2-7,16,NA,TGCGCCAGCAGCCAAGTCGGGAGCTACCTGTCCTACGAGCAGTACTTC,CASSQVGSYLSYEQYF
TRBV21-1,NA,TRBJ2-3,16,NA,TGTGCCAGCAGCAAAGCTCCTAGCAGGAGAGTAAATACGCAGTATTTT,CASSKAPSRRVNTQYF
TRBV7-9,NA,TRBJ2-2,16,NA,TGTGCCAGCAGCTTATATGGGGGCGAATTTAGCGGGGAGCTGTTTTTT,CASSLYGGEFSGELFF
TRBV5-1,NA,TRBJ1-1,15,NA,TGCGCCAGCAGCTTGTCGGGCAGAACGAACACTGAAGCTTTCTTT,CASSLSGRTNTEAFF
TRBV5-5,NA,TRBJ1-5,15,NA,TGTGCCAGCAGCTTGGGGGTTGAAGGCAATCAGCCCCAGCATTTT,CASSLGVEGNQPQHF
TRBV7-9,NA,TRBJ2-3,14,once,TGTGCCAGCAGCTTAGTGGGGTACACAGATACGCAGTATTTT,CASSLVGYTDTQYF
TRBV30,TRBD1,TRBJ2-7,15,NA,TGTGCCTGGAGAAAGGTCGGGACAGGGTCGCACGAGCAGTACTTC,CAWRKVGTGSHEQYF
TRBV11-2,NA,TRBJ2-2,15,once,TGTGCCAGCAGCCCCCGCGCAGGGCTGGGCGGGGAGCTGTTTTTT,CASSPRAGLGGELFF
TRBV7-9,NA,TRBJ2-2,13,NA,TGTGCCAGCAGCTTACTGGCGGCCGGGGAGCTGTTTTTT,CASSLLAAGELFF
TRBV2,TRBD1,TRBJ2-2,17,NA,TGTGCCAGCAGTGCCCTGACAGGGGGCTTGGGCACCGGGGAGCTGTTTTTT,CASSALTGGLGTGELFF
TRBV5-1,NA,TRBJ2-7,14,NA,TGCGCCAGTTCCCGGGTTGGAGGCGACTACGAGCAGTACTTC,CASSRVGGDYEQYF
TRBV5-4,TRBD2,TRBJ2-7,16,NA,TGTGCCAGCAGCCCCGGACTAGCGGAGGCCTCCTACGAGCAGTACTTC,CASSPGLAEASYEQYF
TRBV6-5,TRBD1,TRBJ2-2,16,NA,TGTGCCAGCAGTTCCCGACAGGGGGGATCAACCGGGGAGCTGTTTTTT,CASSSRQGGSTGELFF
TRBV11-2,NA,TRBJ1-1,14,NA,TGTGCCAGCAGCTTATATAGGGGGGACACTGAAGCTTTCTTT,CASSLYRGDTEAFF
TRBV30,NA,TRBJ1-2,14,NA,TGTGCCTGGAGTTACCTAGGGGCTAACTATGGCTACACCTTC,CAWSYLGANYGYTF
TRBV6-5,NA,TRBJ2-3,16,NA,TGTGCCAGCAGTTACCCAAGCAGGGGCCGCCTCGGTACGCAGTATTTT,CASSYPSRGRLGTQYF